These 28 T cell receptor beta chains were sequenced from one sample in a study of T cell repertoires in cytomegalovirus infection. TCRdb redid the calling of the reads with MiXCR, one entry per CDR3 protein. The sample has a few hundred thousand distinct CDR3 sequences, approximately 26% seen once. Material for sequencing was PBMCs. The receptors here all came from a human donor in good health (CMV status not recorded). Some clones in this sample may be carry-over from other donors' samples.

The chain joins TRBV9 to TRBJ2-1; D might be TRBD1 (6 bases). In germline, CDR1 is SGDLS, CDR2 YYNGEE. V was clipped by 6 bases and J by 1 base, with 14 bases between them. The length of the CDR3 is 15 residues. The CDR3, as DNA: TGTGCCAGCACCAGGGGTAGTAGATCCTACAATGAGCAGTTCTTC. This gives the protein CASTRGSRSYNEQFF.

In its sample, this clonotype was seen a few times. This could be a read error, since a much larger clone is one nucleotide away. This sequence joins TRBV6-2 or TRBV6-3 and TRBJ1-2; D not resolved. Germline lookup yields CDR1 MNHEY and CDR2 SVGEGT. The CDR3 loop spans 11 amino acids. V was pared by 6 bases and J by 4 bases, with 6 bases between. DNA for the CDR3: TGTGCCAGCAGCCGGGCCTATGGCTACACCTTC. This translates into CASSRAYGYTF.

This clonotype was found a few times. The chain uses TRBV12-3 or TRBV12-4 and TRBJ2-3; possibly TRBD1 or TRBD2 for D (6 bases each). The germline V and J ends were trimmed by 6 bases and 5 bases, with 15 bases remaining between them. The CDR3 spans 14 residues. The CDR3 region is CASRLGGQKDTQYF. The CDR3 nucleotides are TGTGCCAGCAGGCTGGGGGGCCAAAAAGATACGCAGTATTTT.

Many counts were recorded for this clonotype. The rearrangement links TRBV7-2 to TRBJ2-3; 13 positions match TRBD2. CDR3 length equals 19 residues. J was trimmed by 6 bases and V by 4 bases; bases with no gene match: 16. Germline-derived CDR1 and CDR2 are SGHTA and FQGNSA. As DNA, the CDR3 is TGTGCCAGCAGCTATCCCCCGCTAACTAGCGGGAGGGGACTGGATACGCAGTATTTT. Translation gives CASSYPPLTSGRGLDTQYF.

This chain uses TRBV19 with TRBJ1-5, with a possible D match to TRBD1 (5 bases). The V end was cut by 2 bases, the J end by 7 bases, with 9 bases between. Germline CDR1 and CDR2: LNHDA and SQIVND (reference sequence). The CDR3 covers 13 residues. The CDR3 DNA is TGTGCCAGTAGTATACGCAGGGACCAGCCCCAGCATTTT. Translated, it gives CASSIRRDQPQHF.

The rearrangement uses TRBV12-3 or TRBV12-4 and TRBJ1-2, with no clear D. The CDR3 covers 12 residues. V shed 6 bases and J shed 11 bases, with 16 bases lying between them. The DNA of the CDR3 is TGTGCCAGCAGCGTTTCGGGATCCTTTTACACCTTC. Translation: CASSVSGSFYTF.

This clonotype was counted between two and nine times. CDR3 sequence reads: CASSSGPQQYF. The CDR3 nucleotides are TGTGCCAGCAGCTCGGGACCGCAGCAGTACTTC. The chain combines TRBV7-8 with TRBJ2-7, with D perhaps assigned TRBD1 or TRBD2 (5 bases each). Germline V gene lookup returns CDR1 SGHVS and CDR2 FQNEAQ. Deletions cut 4 bases from V and 8 bases from J, with 9 bases between. The CDR3 contains 11 residues.

A few counts support this clonotype. The rearrangement uses TRBV12-3 or TRBV12-4 and TRBJ1-2; TRBD1 matches at 7 bases. V shed 2 bases and J 4 bases; nucleotides not matched to a gene: 10. This CDR3 is 16 amino acids long. The DNA of the CDR3 is TGTGCCAGCAGTTTATCTGAGACAGGGATGGGCTATGGCTACACCTTC. It is translated as CASSLSETGMGYGYTF.

The rearrangement joins TRBV7-2 to TRBJ1-6; 9 bases match TRBD1. J lost 10 bases, V lost 8 bases, and 9 bases had no gene match. This CDR3 is 14 amino acids long. CDR1 and CDR2 (germline): SGHTA, FQGNSA. DNA of the CDR3: TGTGCCAGCGGTTTACCGGGACAGGGATCACCCCTCCACTTT. This sequence encodes CASGLPGQGSPLHF. Drawing the rest from reference TRBV7-2 and TRBJ1-6, the complete variable domain is GAGVSQSPSNKVTEKGKDVELRCDPISGHTALYWYRQSLGQGLEFLIYFQGNSAPDKSGLPSDRFSAERTGGSVSTLTIQRTQQEDSAVYLCASGLPGQGSPLHFGNGTRLTVT.

The chain carries TRBV7-3 and TRBJ1-5; D is perhaps TRBD1 (6 bases). From germline, CDR1 is SGHTA and CDR2 FQGTGA. The CDR3 spans 16 residues. The germline V and J ends were trimmed by 1 base and 2 bases, with 12 bases remaining between them. The CDR3 bases are TGTGCCAGCAGCTTAAACGAACAGGGTGGCAATCAGCCCCAGCATTTT. It yields the protein CASSLNEQGGNQPQHF. The variable domain in full, with the rest retrieved from reference TRBV7-3 and TRBJ1-5, is GAGVSQTPSNKVTEKGKYVELRCDPISGHTALYWYRQSLGQGPEFLIYFQGTGAADDSGLPNDRFFAVRPEGSVSTLKIQRTERGDSAVYLCASSLNEQGGNQPQHFGDGTRLSIL.

On this clonotype: The final CDR3 position lacks the conserved phenylalanine or tryptophan, pointing to a likely read error. The DNA is left out, because the CDR3 cannot be placed on it with certainty; the CDR3 is given as TCRdb lists it. This rearrangement joins TRBV19 to TRBJ2-4; the table's D call, TRBD1, was not checked against the DNA. The length of the CDR3 is 10 amino acids, counting both ends. The germline V gene encodes CDR1 LNHDA and CDR2 SQIVND (reference sequence). CDR3 in amino acids: CASSGTPPKI.

This clonotype was found a few times. This chain uses TRBV27 with TRBJ2-5; TRBD2 matches 9 bases. From germline, CDR1 is MNHEY and CDR2 SMNVEV (reference sequence). With V trimmed by 3 bases and J by 4 bases, 6 bases remained unmatched. The CDR3 has 15 amino acids. The CDR3 bases are TGTGCCAGCAGTTTTCGGGCTAGCGGGACAGAGACCCAGTACTTC. Translation gives CASSFRASGTETQYF.

This clonotype has ten or more counts. This chain connects TRBV6-2 or TRBV6-3 to TRBJ2-3, with 12 bases matching TRBD1. With V trimmed by 6 bases and J by 4 bases, 8 bases remained unmatched. The CDR3 runs to 16 residues. Germline loops: CDR1 MNHEY, CDR2 SVGEGT. In DNA form, the CDR3 reads TGTGCCAGCAGCCCCCGGGACAGGGGGCCTCCAGATACGCAGTATTTT. Its protein is CASSPRDRGPPDTQYF.

Here the CDR3 DNA reads TGTGCCAGTAACCGAGGACGTAACACTGAAGCTTTCTTT. Residues: CASNRGRNTEAFF. The rearrangement joins TRBV19 to TRBJ1-1; D is uncertain. Per the germline V gene, CDR1 is LNHDA and CDR2 is SQIVND (reference sequence). The CDR3 covers 13 residues. The V and J ends lost 7 bases and 2 bases respectively, with 11 bases between them.

This clonotype was seen a handful of times. This chain joins TRBV12-5 and TRBJ1-2, with 7 bases that match TRBD1. The ends lost 6 bases at V and 0 bases at J; junction bases unmatched: 16. The CDR3 is 18 residues long. Germline V lookup: CDR1 LGHNT, CDR2 FRNRAP. CDR3 DNA sequence: TGTGCTAGTGGGCCGGGACAGCCAGCCGGTACTACTAACTATGGCTACACCTTC. It yields the protein CASGPGQPAGTTNYGYTF.

This clonotype came up a few times. The chain is built from TRBV7-9 and TRBJ1-3, with a possible D match to TRBD1 (6 bases). The CDR3 spans 17 residues. The germline V and J ends were trimmed by 5 bases and 0 bases, with 17 bases remaining between them. Germline CDR1 is SEHNR and CDR2 is FQNEAQ (reference sequence). The CDR3: CASSHIQGPRSGNTIYF. DNA for the CDR3: TGTGCCAGCAGCCATATCCAGGGGCCTCGCTCTGGAAACACCATATATTTT. The full variable domain, in which reference TRBV7-9 and TRBJ1-3 provide the parts outside the CDR3, is DTGVSQNPRHKITKRGQNVTFRCDPISEHNRLYWYRQTLGQGPEFLTYFQNEAQLEKSRLLSDRFSAERPKGSFSTLEIQRTEQGDSAMYLCASSHIQGPRSGNTIYFGEGSWLTVV.

The V gene is TRBV12-3 or TRBV12-4, the J gene TRBJ1-1; perhaps TRBD1 as D (5 bases). This CDR3 region has 15 residues. V gave up 1 base and J gave up 0 bases, with 9 bases separating them. The CDR3 DNA reads TGTGCCAGCAGTTTAGTTGGGGCGATGAACACTGAAGCTTTCTTT. This encodes CASSLVGAMNTEAFF.

The rearrangement joins TRBV6-2 or TRBV6-3 to TRBJ2-1; 7 positions agree with TRBD2. Germline V gene data show CDR1 as MNHEY and CDR2 as SVGEGT. This CDR3 region has 15 residues. V was pared by 2 bases and J by 8 bases, with 9 bases of the junction left unmatched. The CDR3 spells CASSYRGGSVDEQFF. The CDR3 nucleotides are TGTGCCAGCAGTTACAGGGGCGGGAGCGTGGATGAGCAGTTCTTC.

This clonotype was found many times. The chain joins TRBV7-2 to TRBJ2-7, with a tentative D call TRBD2 (5 bases). The germline V and J ends were trimmed by 1 base and 0 bases, with 13 bases remaining between them. In germline, CDR1 is SGHTA, CDR2 FQGNSA. There are 16 residues in the CDR3. CDR3 in amino acids: CASSLVGGTSSYEQYF. CDR3 coding DNA: TGTGCCAGCAGCTTAGTCGGCGGTACTAGCTCCTACGAGCAGTACTTC.

This clonotype has more than one count but fewer than ten. This chain uses TRBV7-9 with TRBJ1-6; D possibly corresponds to TRBD1 (6 bases). The V end was cut by 2 bases, the J end by 14 bases, with 22 bases between. The germline V gene has CDR1 SEHNR and CDR2 FQNEAQ (reference sequence). There are 16 residues in the CDR3. CDR3 loop: CASSLTGGGASYTLHF. Here the CDR3 DNA reads TGTGCCAGCAGCTTAACAGGAGGGGGGGCGAGTTATACCCTCCACTTT.

The chain couples TRBV5-6 to TRBJ2-1, with a tentative D call TRBD2 (6 bases). This CDR3 contains 15 residues. The ends were cut back, 3 bases at V and 7 bases at J, with 17 bases in the middle. Germline V lookup: CDR1 SGHDT, CDR2 YYEEEE. The DNA for the CDR3 is TGTGCCAGCAGCTCATTAGCGGATGGGGGGAATGAGCAGTTCTTC. Its translation is CASSSLADGGNEQFF.

This clonotype appeared many times. The J gene is TRBJ2-7, the V gene TRBV18; unclear D gene. The V gene lost 1 base and the J gene lost 3 bases, with 10 bases spanning the gap. CDR3 length: 14 amino acids. Germline CDR1 and CDR2: KGHSH and LQKENI. The CDR3 protein is CASSPQGSIYEQYF. Written as DNA, the CDR3 is TGTGCCAGCTCACCACAAGGTTCAATCTACGAGCAGTACTTC. Together with reference TRBV18 and TRBJ2-7, the CDR3 gives the full variable domain: NAGVMQNPRHLVRRRGQEARLRCSPMKGHSHVYWYRQLPEEGLKFMVYLQKENIIDESGMPKERFSAEFPKEGPSILRIQQVVRGDSAAYFCASSPQGSIYEQYFGPGTRLTVT.

This clonotype was detected ten times or more. The CDR3 nucleotides read TGTGCCAGCAGCTCCCCCCGGGTCTGGGGCTACACCTTC. Residues: CASSSPRVWGYTF. The J gene is TRBJ1-2, the V gene TRBV7-2, with D unresolved. Germline lookup yields CDR1 SGHTA and CDR2 FQGNSA. The V end was cut by 4 bases, the J end by 8 bases, with 14 bases between. There are 13 residues in the CDR3.

There are a few counts of this clonotype. This rearrangement joins TRBV6-2 or TRBV6-3 to TRBJ2-7, with no clear D. The ends were cut back, 4 bases at V and 0 bases at J, with 10 bases in the middle. The CDR3 has 14 residues. Germline V gene sequence: CDR1 MNHEY, CDR2 SVGEGT. In nucleotides, the CDR3 is TGTGCCAGCAGTTTGCTCCGCCGCTCCTACGAGCAGTACTTC. It translates to CASSLLRRSYEQYF.

The chain has TRBV6-6 and TRBJ1-1, with D possibly TRBD1 on 6 matching bases. Trimming removed 0 bases from V and 4 bases from J, with 12 bases in between. The CDR3 has 15 amino acids. CDR1 and CDR2 (germline): MNHNY, SVGAGI (reference sequence). The CDR3 is CASSYSTTGFTEAFF. In nucleotides, the CDR3 is TGTGCCAGCAGTTACTCGACCACAGGGTTCACTGAAGCTTTCTTT.

This clonotype was counted a few times. V and J are TRBV24-1 and TRBJ2-5; the D gene could be TRBD1 or TRBD2 (5 bases each). CDR3 size: 13 residues. Trimming removed 7 bases from V and 3 bases from J, with 11 bases in between. The germline gives CDR1 KGHDR, CDR2 SFDVKD. The CDR3 DNA follows: TGTGCCACCAGGGGGGTTGAGGAAGAGACCCAGTACTTC. Translation: CATRGVEEETQYF.

The chain recombines TRBV18 with TRBJ2-1, with TRBD2 matching over 8 bases. The trim removed 3 bases at V and 10 bases at J, leaving 8 bases unmatched. The CDR3 length is 14 residues. CDR1 is KGHSH and CDR2 is LQKENI in the germline V gene. DNA for the CDR3: TGTGCCAGCTCACCTGGCGGGAGGTCATGGGAGCAGTTCTTC. Amino acids: CASSPGGRSWEQFF.

V is TRBV11-2 and J is TRBJ2-1; D gene unclear. Trimming removed 1 base from V and 2 bases from J, with 3 bases in between. Germline V gene sequence: CDR1 SGHAT, CDR2 FQNNGV. There are 13 residues in the CDR3. This chain's CDR3 is CASSLVAYNEQFF. CDR3 in DNA: TGTGCCAGCAGCTTAGTGGCCTACAATGAGCAGTTCTTC.